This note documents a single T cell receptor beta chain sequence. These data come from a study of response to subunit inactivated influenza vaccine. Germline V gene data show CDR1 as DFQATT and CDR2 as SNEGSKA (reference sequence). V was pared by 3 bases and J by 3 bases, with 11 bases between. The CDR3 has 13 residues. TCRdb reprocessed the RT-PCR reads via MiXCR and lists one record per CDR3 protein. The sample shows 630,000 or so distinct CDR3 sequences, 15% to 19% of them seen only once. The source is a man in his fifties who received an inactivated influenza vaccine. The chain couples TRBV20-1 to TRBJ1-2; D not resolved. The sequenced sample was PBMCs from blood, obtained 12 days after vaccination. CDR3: CSARDVEDYGYTF. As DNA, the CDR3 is TGCAGTGCTAGGGATGTGGAGGACTATGGCTACACCTTC.